The rows below give T cell receptor beta chains drawn from one sample of a study of control samples from healthy donors and cancer patients. Generated by immunoSEQ multiplex PCR, the TCRdb table keeps only in-frame clones and is missing some. This sample has 84,000 or so clones; roughly 89% occur once, and the top ten carry less than 20%. Sequencing used blood. These receptors were obtained from a man aged 25 to 45 in good health. Each CDR3 is given without its conserved first and last residue.

>TRBV7-8|TRBJ1-6
ASSLAGAGNSPLH
>TRBV2|TRBJ2-7
ASRALGGRAYEQY
>TRBV11-1|TRBJ2-7
ASSAWGEGLSYEQY
>TRBV2|TRBJ1-1
ASSDPGASALLNTEAF
>TRBV4-3|TRBJ2-6
ASSQDSRGFSGANVLT
>TRBV24-1|TRBJ1-1
AYNQGEAF
>TRBV6-5|TRBJ2-2
ASSYSTGGGRGELF
>TRBV5-1|TRBJ2-7
ASSESGTYEQY
>TRBV19|TRBJ1-5
ASSITGVNQPQH
>TRBV27|TRBJ1-3
ASSELMGNTIY
>TRBV2|TRBJ1-5
ASSDFEWAQPQH
>TRBV19|TRBJ1-5
ASTPVRGVGQPQH
>TRBV5-6|TRBJ2-2
ASSLDRGLDTGELF
>TRBV7-9|TRBJ1-2
ASTLSGSSRNGYT
>TRBV5-8|TRBJ2-1
ASSLVVFREQF
>TRBV10-3|TRBJ2-2
AIRGGRGMGTGELF
>TRBV19|TRBJ1-2
ATLTTDRGIYGYT
>TRBV6-2/TRBV6-3|TRBJ2-3
ASSNRRLAGYTDTQY
>TRBV18|TRBJ1-1
ASSPATGGRTEAF
>TRBV19|TRBJ2-7
ASRRHLAGDPREQY
>TRBV30|TRBJ2-1
AWGRDNEQF
>TRBV5-1|TRBJ2-5
ASSLVPGKPETQY
>TRBV9|TRBJ2-7
ASSVAGTFTPYEQY
>TRBV4-3|TRBJ2-3
ASSQGLAGGDLPDTQY
>TRBV7-2|TRBJ1-5
ASSLRGQGGIIDQPQH
>TRBV13|TRBJ2-1
ASSNLQGNEYNEQF
>TRBV27|TRBJ1-5
ASTPTGITSQPQH
>TRBV9|TRBJ2-2
ASRARPKLDRGRKATGELF
>TRBV4-1|TRBJ1-5
ASSPQGFGQPQH
>TRBV5-1|TRBJ2-1
ASSLESSGRANEQF
>TRBV12-3/TRBV12-4|TRBJ1-2
ASTRQGRYGYT
>TRBV5-6|TRBJ2-5
ASSIILAGEVETQY
>TRBV18|TRBJ2-7
ASSPGTGGVSSSYEQY
>TRBV10-3|TRBJ1-5
AIRKDGSNQPQH
>TRBV30|TRBJ1-2
AWGTGWFGYGYT
>TRBV6-4|TRBJ1-3
ASSGGGVGNTIY
>TRBV6-1|TRBJ1-1
ASTLRDTEAF
>TRBV10-3|TRBJ2-3
AISETLAENTDTQY
>TRBV11-2|TRBJ2-7
ASSLDRASYEQY
>TRBV5-4|TRBJ2-7
ASSLWEPQGYEQY
>TRBV30|TRBJ2-3
AWSRADTQY
>TRBV23-1|TRBJ1-5
ASIIPSGAEDQPQH
>TRBV28|TRBJ2-7
ASTRTGAPYEQY
>TRBV20-1|TRBJ1-2
SASAPGQGALFGYT
>TRBV5-5|TRBJ1-1
ASSFEPNTEAF
>TRBV5-1|TRBJ2-5
ASRTEETQY